This T cell receptor beta chain was identified during a study of human thymus T cells. General observations from the study: Reports from related research described highly overlapping thymic repertoires among unrelated individuals. In thymic and blood repertoires alike, V and J usage looked biased.

Corrective cardiac surgery supplied the resected thymus tissue. It was healthy Finnish infants having corrective surgery for congenital heart defects who were the donors. About this clone itself: Its cognate antigen is unknown.

This CDR3 has 15 residues. V was clipped by 4 bases and J by 7 bases; unmatched bases: 9. Germline V gives CDR1 SEHNR, CDR2 FQNEAQ (reference sequence). TCRdb's table, derived via immunoSEQ multiplex PCR, lists solely in-frame clones and lacks some. In the table there are some 120,000 clones, around 94% of which are singletons. The sequenced sample was thymus tissue. This clonotype was obtained from a boy in the first two years of life with a congenital heart defect but otherwise immunologically healthy. This chain connects TRBV7-9 to TRBJ1-1, with 10 bases aligning to TRBD1. The CDR3 nucleotides read TGTGCCAGCAGCTCTCGGGACAGGGGCCTCTTTGAAGCTTTCTTT. Translation: CASSSRDRGLFEAFF.